A single sample is the source of the 2 T cell receptor beta chains below, sequenced in a study of OX40 agonist ivuxolimab in advanced cancers. Profiled with immunoSEQ multiplex PCR; TCRdb holds only in-frame clones, not every one. The profile shows 60,000 to 85,000 clones, 84% of them singletons. The material sequenced was CD4+ or CD8+ T cells sorted from blood, taken in a trial of the OX40 agonist ivuxolimab. The origin of the receptors is an adult with an advanced solid tumor such as melanoma, head and neck, liver or kidney cancer.

This chain links TRBV7-9 with TRBJ1-1; a possible D gene is TRBD1 (6 bases). The CDR3 runs 15 residues. CDR1 and CDR2 from the germline V gene are SEHNR and FQNEAQ (reference sequence). The V gene lost 5 bases and the J gene lost 5 bases, with 18 bases spanning the gap. The CDR3 DNA reads as TGTGCCAGCAGCCCACATACAGGGCTAGGGACTGAAGCTTTCTTT. Its protein product is CASSPHTGLGTEAFF.

The chain has TRBV6-4 and TRBJ2-3; tentative D call: TRBD2 (7 bases). Germline CDR1 reads MRHNA; CDR2 reads SNTAGT. V lost 3 bases to trimming and J lost 14 bases, with 15 bases between them. This CDR3 has 12 residues. In nucleotides, the CDR3 is TGTGCCAGCAGTGAAGGGCGGGGGCGCACGTATTTT. It specifies CASSEGRGRTYF.